These 30 T cell receptor beta chains were sequenced from one sample in a study of vaccination and CD4 T cells after COVID-19. CD4+ T cells that had been cultured provided DNA sequenced with the Oncomine TCR Beta short-read assay. MiXCR, run by TCRdb on the PCR reads, gives a single entry per CDR3 protein. Seen here are 9,500 to 15,000 distinct CDR3 sequences, 53% observed once, and the top ten hold less than 40%. Treatment of the sample: approximately 9-day PBMC culture with coronavirus spike peptide pools or control peptides (ViraFEST assay). No antigens are known for them. The sample was CD4+ T cells from blood, cultured in vitro. The receptors here all came from a human donor who had recovered from COVID-19.

The chain uses TRBV27 and TRBJ2-7; D might be TRBD1 or TRBD2, each matching 5 bases. This CDR3 contains 16 residues. From germline, CDR1 is MNHEY and CDR2 SMNVEV (reference sequence). V was trimmed by 5 bases and J by 7 bases, leaving 24 bases between them. The CDR3 DNA reads TGTGCCAGCAGTCAAAGACCGGGGCGTCTCCTCGGAGAGCAGTACTTC. Protein product: CASSQRPGRLLGEQYF.

J is TRBJ2-3 and V is TRBV19; 9 bases line up with TRBD2. The CDR3 has 12 residues. J lost 6 bases, V lost 9 bases, and 4 bases had no gene match. Germline loops: CDR1 LNHDA, CDR2 SQIVND (reference sequence). For the CDR3, the DNA is TGTGCCAGCAAAGGACTAGCGGATACGCAGTATTTT. Translation gives CASKGLADTQYF.

This chain uses TRBV7-9 with TRBJ2-7, with 9 bases that match TRBD1. With V trimmed by 4 bases and J by 5 bases, 6 bases remained unmatched. The CDR3 consists of 14 residues. Germline V CDR1 and CDR2: SEHNR, FQNEAQ (reference sequence). Here the CDR3 reads CASSSGTGQHEQYF. CDR3 in DNA: TGTGCCAGCAGCTCCGGGACAGGGCAGCACGAGCAGTACTTC.

V usage is TRBV20-1 and J usage is TRBJ2-1; a weak D match, TRBD2 (5 bases). V gave up 1 base and J gave up 0 bases, with 13 bases separating them. The CDR3 length is 16 residues. Per germline, CDR1 DFQATT and CDR2 SNEGSKA (reference sequence). In DNA, the CDR3 is TGCAGTGCTAGAGTTCGCGGGCTCTACTCCTACAATGAGCAGTTCTTC. Translation gives CSARVRGLYSYNEQFF.

This rearrangement joins TRBV12-3 or TRBV12-4 to TRBJ2-3, with 11 nucleotides matching TRBD2. The CDR3 extends over 16 amino acids. V gave up 5 bases and J gave up 1 base; unmatched junction bases: 5. In nucleotides, the CDR3 is TGTGCCAGCAGTCCGTTAGCGGGAGGGGGCACAGATACGCAGTATTTT. This sequence encodes CASSPLAGGGTDTQYF.

The chain joins TRBV6-2 or TRBV6-3 to TRBJ2-3; TRBD1 matches 9 bases. V trimming: 4 bases; J trimming: 5 bases; junction bases outside the gene matches: 7. The length of the CDR3 is 15 residues. CDR1 is MNHEY, CDR2 SVGEGT, per germline. CDR3 DNA sequence: TGTGCCAGCAGTTCTGGGACAGGGAGAGTAGATACGCAGTATTTT. The encoded protein is CASSSGTGRVDTQYF.

This clonotype has a handful of counts. The gene calls are TRBV6-1 and TRBJ1-2; TRBD1 is a possible D gene (6 bases). Germline V gives CDR1 MNHNS, CDR2 SASEGT. Between the trimmed V and J ends, which lost 1 base and 8 bases, there was a span of 17 bases. The length of the CDR3 is 15 residues. CDR3 in amino acids: CASSEGGGRVVGYTF. The DNA for the CDR3 is TGTGCCAGCAGTGAAGGCGGGGGCAGGGTGGTCGGCTACACCTTC.

In its sample, this clonotype was seen a few times. The chain combines TRBV15 with TRBJ1-6; possible D gene TRBD1, 5 bases. This CDR3 is 17 amino acids long. V lost 0 bases and J lost 0, with 9 bases in between. The V gene's germline CDR1 is LNHNV and CDR2 YYDKDF (reference sequence). As DNA, the CDR3 is TGTGCCACCAGCAGAGATACAGGCAGCTCCTATAATTCACCCCTCCACTTT. This codes for CATSRDTGSSYNSPLHF. Drawing the rest from reference TRBV15 and TRBJ1-6, the complete variable domain is DAMVIQNPRYQVTQFGKPVTLSCSQTLNHNVMYWYQQKSSQAPKLLFHYYDKDFNNEADTPDNFQSRRPNTSFCFLDIRSPGLGDTAMYLCATSRDTGSSYNSPLHFGNGTRLTVT.

The CDR3 is CSVTPQGAYEQYF. CDR3 sequence (DNA): TGCAGCGTTACCCCCCAGGGGGCCTACGAGCAGTACTTC. V and J are TRBV29-1 and TRBJ2-7; 7 positions match TRBD1. This CDR3 has 13 residues. With 5 bases clipped from V and 2 bases from J, the junction kept 6 bases outside the gene matches. The germline V gene has CDR1 SQVTM and CDR2 ANQGSEA.

This clonotype was detected once. The V and J genes are TRBV24-1 and TRBJ2-6; D ambiguous. V lost 10 bases and J lost 1, with 13 bases in between. This CDR3 has 15 residues. CDR1 and CDR2 (germline): KGHDR, SFDVKD. CDR3 nucleotides: TGTGCCACGGGATCTGATGCTTCTGGGGCCAACGTCCTGACTTTC. Translation gives CATGSDASGANVLTF.

The CDR3: CAWSRDRGRTEAFF. In DNA form, the CDR3 reads TGTGCCTGGAGTCGGGACAGGGGGCGAACTGAAGCTTTCTTT. The V call is TRBV30, the J call TRBJ1-1, with 12 nucleotides matching TRBD1. From germline, CDR1 is GTSNPN and CDR2 SVGIG (reference sequence). V was pared by 2 bases and J by 5 bases, with 3 bases of the junction left unmatched. The CDR3 extends over 14 amino acids. The variable domain in full, with the rest retrieved from reference TRBV30 and TRBJ1-1, is SQTIHQWPATLVQPVGSPLSLECTVEGTSNPNLYWYRQAAGRGLQLLFYSVGIGQISSEVPQNLSASRPQDRQFILSSKKLLLSDSGFYLCAWSRDRGRTEAFFGQGTRLTVV.

The chain carries TRBV6-5 and TRBJ1-3, with a tentative D call TRBD1 (5 bases). Trimming removed 0 bases at V and 0 bases at J, with 9 bases between. The CDR3 covers 16 residues. Germline CDR1 and CDR2: MNHEY and SVGAGI. The CDR3: CASSYSGRVSGNTIYF. The CDR3 region has the DNA TGTGCCAGCAGTTACTCGGGCAGGGTCTCTGGAAACACCATATATTTT.

This rearrangement joins TRBV28 to TRBJ2-1, with D possibly being TRBD2 (6 bases). CDR1 is MDHEN, CDR2 SYDVKM, per germline. Trimming pared 4 bases from V and 6 bases from J, leaving 34 bases between. The CDR3 is 21 residues long. The CDR3 loop is CASSSPYPRDFRDLGGNEQFF. The CDR3 DNA reads TGTGCCAGCAGTTCCCCGTATCCTCGGGACTTTAGGGATCTTGGTGGCAATGAGCAGTTCTTC.

V usage is TRBV2 and J usage is TRBJ1-1; TRBD1 matches at 7 bases. Germline assignment: CDR1 SNHLY and CDR2 FYNNEI. The CDR3 is 12 amino acids. V trimming: 4 bases; J trimming: 7 bases; junction bases outside the gene matches: 3. CDR3 nucleotides: TGTGCCAGCAGTGGGGACAGTCGTGAAGCTTTCTTT. The encoded protein is CASSGDSREAFF. Full variable domain (remainder filled in from reference TRBV2 and TRBJ1-1): EPEVTQTPSHQVTQMGQEVILRCVPISNHLYFYWYRQILGQKVEFLVSFYNNEISEKSEIFDDQFSVERPDGSNFTLKIRSTKLEDSAMYFCASSGDSREAFFGQGTRLTVV.

The chain links TRBV27 to TRBJ1-2; D call uncertain. The CDR3 totals 13 residues. In germline, CDR1 is MNHEY, CDR2 SMNVEV (reference sequence). V shed 5 bases and J shed 4 bases, with 11 bases lying between them. The CDR3 here is CASSRRDLYGYTF. The CDR3 nucleotides read TGTGCCAGCAGTCGACGGGATCTCTATGGCTACACCTTC.

Regarding this clonotype: The germline gene is not matched at one end of the junction; a read error may be the cause. This rearrangement joins TRBV20-1 to TRBJ1-5; D possibly corresponds to TRBD1 (6 bases). Germline V CDR1 and CDR2: DFQATT, SNEGSKA (reference sequence). The CDR3 covers 16 residues. CDR3 nucleotides: TGCGGTGCTAGTCAGGGGAGTTTTGGCCGGGCTCAGCCCCAGCATTTT. Translating gives CGASQGSFGRAQPQHF.

This clonotype was counted a few times. The V and J genes are TRBV20-1 and TRBJ2-5; TRBD2 agrees at 12 bases. The germline gives CDR1 DFQATT, CDR2 SNEGSKA (reference sequence). Unmatched junction bases numbered 16, after V lost 5 bases and J lost 3 bases. The CDR3 totals 18 residues. The CDR3 nucleotides read TGCAGTGCTGCTCGACTAGCGGGGGATCGGGGTTTAGAAGAGACCCAGTACTTC. Protein product: CSAARLAGDRGLEETQYF.

This clonotype was found once. The chain links TRBV11-2 to TRBJ2-7; 9 bases are a match to TRBD1. CDR1 SGHAT and CDR2 FQNNGV come from the germline V gene. The CDR3 runs to 15 residues. Losses at the gene ends were 0 bases for V and 3 bases for J; bases not matched to a gene: 3. The CDR3 protein is CASSLEGQGIYEQYF. CDR3 bases: TGTGCCAGCAGCTTAGAGGGACAGGGAATCTACGAGCAGTACTTC.

The count of this clonotype is one. The V call is TRBV5-8, the J call TRBJ2-7; D gene ambiguous. Trimming removed 4 bases from V and 3 bases from J, with 14 bases in between. From germline, CDR1 is SGHTS and CDR2 YDEGEE. CDR3 size: 14 residues. CDR3 region: CASSPQDTLYEQYF. CDR3 bases: TGTGCCAGCAGCCCGCAAGACACCCTCTACGAGCAGTACTTC.

The chain combines TRBV29-1 with TRBJ2-3; D not certain. The CDR3 consists of 13 residues. Germline values: CDR1 SQVTM, CDR2 ANQGSEA. Between the trimmed V and J ends, which lost 0 bases and 4 bases, there was a span of 8 bases. The CDR3 is CSVEDHSADTQYF. In DNA form, the CDR3 reads TGCAGCGTTGAAGACCACTCGGCAGATACGCAGTATTTT.

The rearrangement links TRBV20-1 to TRBJ2-3; 10 bases fit TRBD1. CDR3 length: 14 residues. Per germline, CDR1 DFQATT and CDR2 SNEGSKA (reference sequence). Trimming removed 6 bases from V and 6 bases from J; junction bases left unmatched: 9. The chain's CDR3 is CSAPPGTGEDTQYF. In nucleotides, the CDR3 is TGCAGTGCACCCCCCGGGACAGGGGAGGATACGCAGTATTTT.

The sample holds a few counts of this clonotype. The chain carries TRBV29-1 and TRBJ1-1; D not resolved. Trimming took off 3 bases at V and 0 bases at J, with 8 bases between the two ends. CDR3 size: 13 residues. Germline V gene lookup returns CDR1 SQVTM and CDR2 ANQGSEA. DNA of the CDR3: TGCAGCGTTGAGCGGAAATTGAACACTGAAGCTTTCTTT. Amino acid sequence: CSVERKLNTEAFF.

The chain joins TRBV7-9 to TRBJ1-4, with a weak D call TRBD1 (6 bases). The CDR3 sequence is 16 residues long. Germline assignment: CDR1 SEHNR and CDR2 FQNEAQ (reference sequence). V shed 5 bases and J shed 5 bases, with 18 bases lying between them. The CDR3: CASSPDRRAKNEKLFF. The CDR3 DNA reads as TGTGCCAGCAGCCCCGACAGGCGCGCAAAGAATGAAAAACTGTTTTTT. The complete variable domain, with remaining parts taken from reference TRBV7-9 and TRBJ1-4, reads DTGVSQNPRHKITKRGQNVTFRCDPISEHNRLYWYRQTLGQGPEFLTYFQNEAQLEKSRLLSDRFSAERPKGSFSTLEIQRTEQGDSAMYLCASSPDRRAKNEKLFFGSGTQLSVL.

The J gene is TRBJ2-5, the V gene TRBV4-1; D may be TRBD2 (6 bases). V lost 4 bases, J lost 3 bases, and 12 bases lay in between. Germline V lookup: CDR1 MGHRA, CDR2 YSYEKL. The CDR3 contains 14 residues. As DNA, the CDR3 is TGCGCCAGCAGCCTGGGACTTTTGGAAGAGACCCAGTACTTC. It translates to CASSLGLLEETQYF.

The rearrangement joins TRBV11-2 to TRBJ2-7; no clear D. V lost 4 bases and J 6 bases, leaving 10 bases between the germline ends. Germline V gene lookup returns CDR1 SGHAT and CDR2 FQNNGV. This CDR3 has 12 residues. CDR3 sequence (DNA): TGTGCCAGCAGCTCCGTCCTCCCCGAGCAGTACTTC. Encoded protein: CASSSVLPEQYF.

The CDR3 is CAGQSDGETTEAFF. CDR3 nucleotide sequence: TGTGCCGGACAGTCGGACGGGGAAACGACTGAAGCTTTCTTT. The genes are TRBV2 and TRBJ1-1; D is possibly TRBD1 (6 bases). Germline V gene data show CDR1 as SNHLY and CDR2 as FYNNEI. Deletions cut 11 bases from V and 5 bases from J, with 21 bases between. This CDR3 comprises 14 residues.

This clonotype was detected only a few times. In nucleotides, the CDR3 is TGTGCCAGCAGTTTAGGGGGGGGCGGCAATCAGCCCCAGCATTTT. It codes for CASSLGGGGNQPQHF. The chain employs TRBV12-3 or TRBV12-4 and TRBJ1-5; D might be TRBD1 (6 bases). V lost 1 base, J lost 2 bases, and 9 bases lay in between. The CDR3 contains 15 residues.

This chain uses TRBV27 with TRBJ1-5, with 9 bases lining up with TRBD1. Germline-derived CDR1 and CDR2 are MNHEY and SMNVEV (reference sequence). The CDR3 runs to 14 residues. After removal of 6 bases from V and 0 bases from J, the junction contained 0 bases not matched to a gene. The CDR3 protein is CASRGQGSNQPQHF. In nucleotides, the CDR3 is TGTGCCAGCAGGGGACAGGGTAGCAATCAGCCCCAGCATTTT.

This chain connects TRBV20-1 to TRBJ1-2; tentative D call: TRBD1 (5 bases). CDR3 size: 10 residues. The V and J ends lost 6 bases and 8 bases respectively, with 10 bases between them. Germline CDR1 and CDR2: DFQATT and SNEGSKA (reference sequence). CDR3 region: CSAGQGGYTF. CDR3 nucleotides: TGCAGTGCCGGACAAGGCGGCTACACCTTC.

The chain recombines TRBV20-1 with TRBJ2-5, with D maybe TRBD2 (7 bases). In germline, CDR1 is DFQATT, CDR2 SNEGSKA (reference sequence). The V end lost 6 bases, the J end lost 0 bases, and 17 bases lay between the germline ends. This CDR3 has 15 residues. The CDR3: CSAVGGDIHQETQYF. CDR3 in DNA: TGCAGTGCCGTTGGGGGGGACATCCACCAAGAGACCCAGTACTTC.